Presented here are 25 T cell receptor beta chains from one specimen sequenced in a study of beta chain features in type 1 diabetes. General study points: TCRB CDR3 length was moderately but significantly reduced in all four CD4+ subsets of Type 1 diabetes patients.

The antigens for these receptors are not known. As every portion of the isolated RNA was reverse transcribed, the sequencing read expressed TCRB transcripts. The protocol was immunoSEQ multiplex PCR, while the TCRdb copy is restricted to in-frame clones and leaves out a portion. The sample comprises 600,000 to 700,000 clones, around 15% of which are singletons, and roughly 0.022% rests with the top ten. Sequences were obtained from naive CD4+ T cells from blood. Source of these receptors: a man between 18 and 29 years old with type 1 diabetes.

This clone was counted once. The gene calls are TRBV6-5 and TRBJ2-7; D unclear. Trimming left V 6 bases short and J 2 bases short, with 14 bases between. CDR3 length equals 14 residues. Germline loops: CDR1 MNHEY, CDR2 SVGAGI. CDR3: CASRPPQATYEQYF. CDR3 bases: TGTGCCAGCAGACCCCCTCAGGCGACCTACGAGCAGTACTTC.

This clone has just a few counts. The chain links TRBV11-3 to TRBJ2-2, with TRBD1 matching over 11 bases. V lost 7 bases to trimming and J lost 1 base; unmatched junction nucleotides: 5. The CDR3 length is 16 residues. From germline, CDR1 is SGHNT and CDR2 YENEEA. In DNA, the CDR3 is TGTGCCAGCACCTCGGGGACAGGGGGGAACACCGGGGAGCTGTTTTTT. This sequence encodes CASTSGTGGNTGELFF.

The chain is built from TRBV30 and TRBJ2-5; no reliable D call. TRBJ2-7 matches the DNA end more closely, so the J call is doubtful. CDR1 is GTSNPN and CDR2 is SVGIG in the germline V gene (reference sequence). The CDR3 extends over 13 amino acids. CDR3 amino acids: CAWNTRTENEQYF. CDR3 in DNA: TGTGCCTGGAATACCCGGACGGAAAACGAGCAGTACTTC.

This clone has a handful of counts. In nucleotides, the CDR3 is TGTGCCAGCAGCAACCCAGGGAGAGGGGGCCATCAGCCCCAGCATTTT. It yields the protein CASSNPGRGGHQPQHF. This chain uses TRBV28 with TRBJ1-5; TRBD1 agrees at 7 bases. V lost 6 bases to trimming and J lost 5 bases; unmatched junction nucleotides: 13. The CDR3 contains 16 residues. Germline CDR1 MDHEN, CDR2 SYDVKM.

This clone turned up a few times. This rearrangement joins TRBV11-3 to TRBJ2-5, with TRBD1 matching over 8 bases. J was trimmed by 4 bases and V by 5 bases; bases with no gene match: 3. Looked up from germline, CDR1 is SGHNT and CDR2 is YENEEA. The CDR3 is 13 residues long. DNA of the CDR3: TGTGCCAGCAGCCACGGACAGGGAGAGACCCAGTACTTC. As protein: CASSHGQGETQYF.

This rearrangement joins TRBV28 to TRBJ2-7; TRBD1 agrees at 10 bases. The CDR3 consists of 14 residues. V gave up 10 bases and J gave up 1 base; unmatched junction bases: 7. Germline CDR1 MDHEN, CDR2 SYDVKM. The CDR3 loop is CATYRQGASYEQYF. The CDR3 bases are TGTGCCACATACCGACAGGGGGCTTCCTACGAGCAGTACTTC.

Only a few counts were recorded for this clone. The chain uses TRBV19 and TRBJ2-7; D call uncertain. Germline V gene sequence: CDR1 LNHDA, CDR2 SQIVND (reference sequence). The CDR3 contains 14 residues. Between the trimmed V and J ends, which lost 6 bases and 7 bases, there was a span of 19 bases. CDR3 amino acids: CASSLHYIRGEQYF. DNA of the CDR3: TGTGCCAGTAGCCTCCACTACATCCGAGGAGAGCAGTACTTC.

This chain uses TRBV28 with TRBJ1-4, with D perhaps TRBD1 (5 bases). CDR3 length: 15 amino acids. Germline V gene data show CDR1 as MDHEN and CDR2 as SYDVKM. The V and J ends lost 1 base and 5 bases respectively, with 11 bases between them. DNA for the CDR3: TGTGCCAGCAGTTTATTTACGCCAGGGAATGAAAAACTGTTTTTT. It yields the protein CASSLFTPGNEKLFF.

This clone was observed a handful of times. The V call is TRBV6-1, the J call TRBJ2-7; 8 nucleotides agree with TRBD1. Germline values: CDR1 MNHNS, CDR2 SASEGT. This CDR3 has 15 amino acids. V was clipped by 4 bases and J by 6 bases; unmatched bases: 11. The CDR3 loop reads CASSAPRQGKGEQYF. CDR3 coding DNA: TGTGCCAGCAGTGCCCCCCGACAGGGGAAAGGCGAGCAGTACTTC.

This chain joins TRBV4-1 and TRBJ2-5; D unclear. Trimming took off 1 base at V and 0 bases at J, with 9 bases between the two ends. Germline V gene data show CDR1 as MGHRA and CDR2 as YSYEKL. The CDR3 sequence is 15 residues long. This CDR3 reads CASSQGSGYQETQYF. The CDR3 DNA reads as TGCGCCAGCAGCCAAGGTTCAGGATACCAAGAGACCCAGTACTTC.

V is TRBV14 and J is TRBJ1-6; D gene unclear. The CDR3 sequence is 11 residues long. V dropped 4 bases and J dropped 15 bases, with 10 bases sitting between them. Germline-derived CDR1 and CDR2 are SGHDN and FVKESK. The CDR3 bases are TGTGCCAGCAGCCCCGGACGGGACCTCCACTTT. This gives the protein CASSPGRDLHF.

This sequence joins TRBV20-1 and TRBJ2-5; D is undetermined. The CDR3 sequence is 11 residues long. Per germline, CDR1 DFQATT and CDR2 SNEGSKA (reference sequence). Trimming cost V 6 bases and J 7 bases, with 12 bases left between them. The CDR3 here is CSAGLSATQYF. In nucleotides, the CDR3 is TGCAGTGCAGGCCTGTCTGCGACCCAGTACTTC.

The chain has TRBV4-1 and TRBJ1-5; 9 bases align to TRBD1. The V gene's germline CDR1 is MGHRA and CDR2 YSYEKL. The CDR3 contains 16 residues. Trimming cost V 0 bases and J 5 bases; bases outside gene matches: 5. CDR3 protein: CASSQDRTGAYQPQHF. In nucleotides, the CDR3 is TGCGCCAGCAGCCAAGATCGGACAGGGGCATATCAGCCCCAGCATTTT.

This chain links TRBV30 with TRBJ2-5; the match to TRBD2 covers 7 bases. The end of the DNA fits TRBJ2-7 better, so the J call may be wrong. The germline V gene has CDR1 GTSNPN and CDR2 SVGIG (reference sequence). This CDR3 is 14 amino acids long. The CDR3 loop is CAWSVQAGPGEQYF. The DNA of the CDR3 is TGTGCCTGGAGTGTACAAGCGGGGCCCGGCGAGCAGTACTTC.

This clone was seen a few times. The rearrangement uses TRBV5-6 and TRBJ2-7; D not certain. The CDR3 contains 13 residues. Deletions cut 3 bases from V and 4 bases from J, with 11 bases between. Germline lookup yields CDR1 SGHDT and CDR2 YYEEEE. Here the CDR3 DNA reads TGTGCCAGCAGCTATCTCAGTACTTACGAGCAGTACTTC. This translates into CASSYLSTYEQYF.

This clone came up once. This sequence joins TRBV19 and TRBJ1-5; TRBD1 agrees at 10 bases. Germline values: CDR1 LNHDA, CDR2 SQIVND (reference sequence). Losses at the gene ends were 7 bases for V and 6 bases for J; bases not matched to a gene: 6. This CDR3 has 14 amino acids. The CDR3 loop is CASIGDRGGQPQHF. Written as DNA, the CDR3 is TGTGCCAGTATTGGGGACAGGGGTGGTCAGCCCCAGCATTTT.

CDR3 in amino acids: CASRLTEFNSPLHF. CDR3 in DNA: TGTGCCAGCAGACTGACAGAATTCAATTCACCCCTCCACTTT. The chain employs TRBV27 and TRBJ1-6, with D possibly TRBD1 on 5 matching bases. Germline-derived CDR1 and CDR2 are MNHEY and SMNVEV (reference sequence). V was shortened by 6 bases and J by 7 bases, with 13 bases between the two germline ends. CDR3 size: 14 residues.

CDR3 in DNA: TGCGCCAGCAGTCGACAGGCAACTAATGAAAAACTGTTTTTT. Amino acid sequence: CASSRQATNEKLFF. This chain links TRBV10-2 with TRBJ1-4; D perhaps matches TRBD1 (6 bases). Germline-derived CDR1 and CDR2 are WSHSY and SAAADI. The ends were cut back, 5 bases at V and 0 bases at J, with 7 bases in the middle. The CDR3 loop spans 14 amino acids.

The V and J genes are TRBV6-5 and TRBJ1-3, with D perhaps matching TRBD1 (5 bases). V was shortened by 6 bases and J by 3 bases, with 9 bases between the two germline ends. The length of the CDR3 is 13 residues. Germline values: CDR1 MNHEY, CDR2 SVGAGI. This CDR3 is CASRAGIGNTIYF. CDR3 DNA sequence: TGTGCCAGCAGGGCAGGGATTGGAAACACCATATATTTT.

J is TRBJ2-7 and V is TRBV13; D unresolved. The CDR3 runs to 13 residues. V was pared by 3 bases and J by 0 bases, with 6 bases between. Germline V gene sequence: CDR1 PRHDT, CDR2 FYEKMQ (reference sequence). Here the CDR3 DNA reads TGTGCCAGCAGCTTGGCCCCCTCCTACGAGCAGTACTTC. Its translation: CASSLAPSYEQYF.

In its sample, this clone was seen a few times. The chain has TRBV7-9 and TRBJ2-7, with D unresolved. The V end lost 5 bases, the J end lost 3 bases, and 8 bases lay between the germline ends. The CDR3 runs to 12 residues. Germline V gene lookup returns CDR1 SEHNR and CDR2 FQNEAQ (reference sequence). The CDR3 here is CASSKEYYEQYF. As DNA, the CDR3 is TGTGCCAGCAGCAAGGAATACTACGAGCAGTACTTC.

The V call is TRBV30, the J call TRBJ2-4; D gene uncertain. V shed 3 bases and J shed 0 bases, with 12 bases lying between them. Germline V gives CDR1 GTSNPN, CDR2 SVGIG (reference sequence). This CDR3 has 15 amino acids. The chain's CDR3 is CAWSAGRLAKNIQYF. DNA for the CDR3: TGTGCCTGGAGCGCCGGACGTCTAGCCAAAAACATTCAGTACTTC. The variable domain in full, completed from reference TRBV30 and TRBJ2-4, reads SQTIHQWPATLVQPVGSPLSLECTVEGTSNPNLYWYRQAAGRGLQLLFYSVGIGQISSEVPQNLSASRPQDRQFILSSKKLLLSDSGFYLCAWSAGRLAKNIQYFGAGTRLSVL.

This clone has a single count. J is TRBJ1-4 and V is TRBV10-3; D not certain. The CDR3 covers 13 residues. The germline V gene encodes CDR1 ENHRY and CDR2 SYGVKD. Trimming removed 7 bases from V and 8 bases from J, with 14 bases in between. The CDR3 coding sequence is TGTGCCATCACATCCGGTTTTGGAGAAAAACTGTTTTTT. This sequence encodes CAITSGFGEKLFF.

This clone came up a few times. This chain connects TRBV5-1 to TRBJ2-5; D perhaps matches TRBD2 (5 bases). Deletions cut 4 bases from V and 0 bases from J, with 7 bases between. The CDR3 covers 13 residues. Germline lookup yields CDR1 SGHRS and CDR2 YFSETQ. The DNA for the CDR3 is TGCGCCAGCAGCATCGGGAACCAAGAGACCCAGTACTTC. It is translated as CASSIGNQETQYF.

This clone was counted only a few times. The chain employs TRBV7-2 and TRBJ1-2, with D possibly being TRBD1 (5 bases). Looked up from germline, CDR1 is SGHTA and CDR2 is FQGNSA. V was pared by 0 bases and J by 2 bases, with 10 bases between. This CDR3 spans 15 amino acids. The DNA of the CDR3 is TGTGCCAGCAGCTTAGCGGGACGGATGAACTATGGCTACACCTTC. This gives the protein CASSLAGRMNYGYTF.